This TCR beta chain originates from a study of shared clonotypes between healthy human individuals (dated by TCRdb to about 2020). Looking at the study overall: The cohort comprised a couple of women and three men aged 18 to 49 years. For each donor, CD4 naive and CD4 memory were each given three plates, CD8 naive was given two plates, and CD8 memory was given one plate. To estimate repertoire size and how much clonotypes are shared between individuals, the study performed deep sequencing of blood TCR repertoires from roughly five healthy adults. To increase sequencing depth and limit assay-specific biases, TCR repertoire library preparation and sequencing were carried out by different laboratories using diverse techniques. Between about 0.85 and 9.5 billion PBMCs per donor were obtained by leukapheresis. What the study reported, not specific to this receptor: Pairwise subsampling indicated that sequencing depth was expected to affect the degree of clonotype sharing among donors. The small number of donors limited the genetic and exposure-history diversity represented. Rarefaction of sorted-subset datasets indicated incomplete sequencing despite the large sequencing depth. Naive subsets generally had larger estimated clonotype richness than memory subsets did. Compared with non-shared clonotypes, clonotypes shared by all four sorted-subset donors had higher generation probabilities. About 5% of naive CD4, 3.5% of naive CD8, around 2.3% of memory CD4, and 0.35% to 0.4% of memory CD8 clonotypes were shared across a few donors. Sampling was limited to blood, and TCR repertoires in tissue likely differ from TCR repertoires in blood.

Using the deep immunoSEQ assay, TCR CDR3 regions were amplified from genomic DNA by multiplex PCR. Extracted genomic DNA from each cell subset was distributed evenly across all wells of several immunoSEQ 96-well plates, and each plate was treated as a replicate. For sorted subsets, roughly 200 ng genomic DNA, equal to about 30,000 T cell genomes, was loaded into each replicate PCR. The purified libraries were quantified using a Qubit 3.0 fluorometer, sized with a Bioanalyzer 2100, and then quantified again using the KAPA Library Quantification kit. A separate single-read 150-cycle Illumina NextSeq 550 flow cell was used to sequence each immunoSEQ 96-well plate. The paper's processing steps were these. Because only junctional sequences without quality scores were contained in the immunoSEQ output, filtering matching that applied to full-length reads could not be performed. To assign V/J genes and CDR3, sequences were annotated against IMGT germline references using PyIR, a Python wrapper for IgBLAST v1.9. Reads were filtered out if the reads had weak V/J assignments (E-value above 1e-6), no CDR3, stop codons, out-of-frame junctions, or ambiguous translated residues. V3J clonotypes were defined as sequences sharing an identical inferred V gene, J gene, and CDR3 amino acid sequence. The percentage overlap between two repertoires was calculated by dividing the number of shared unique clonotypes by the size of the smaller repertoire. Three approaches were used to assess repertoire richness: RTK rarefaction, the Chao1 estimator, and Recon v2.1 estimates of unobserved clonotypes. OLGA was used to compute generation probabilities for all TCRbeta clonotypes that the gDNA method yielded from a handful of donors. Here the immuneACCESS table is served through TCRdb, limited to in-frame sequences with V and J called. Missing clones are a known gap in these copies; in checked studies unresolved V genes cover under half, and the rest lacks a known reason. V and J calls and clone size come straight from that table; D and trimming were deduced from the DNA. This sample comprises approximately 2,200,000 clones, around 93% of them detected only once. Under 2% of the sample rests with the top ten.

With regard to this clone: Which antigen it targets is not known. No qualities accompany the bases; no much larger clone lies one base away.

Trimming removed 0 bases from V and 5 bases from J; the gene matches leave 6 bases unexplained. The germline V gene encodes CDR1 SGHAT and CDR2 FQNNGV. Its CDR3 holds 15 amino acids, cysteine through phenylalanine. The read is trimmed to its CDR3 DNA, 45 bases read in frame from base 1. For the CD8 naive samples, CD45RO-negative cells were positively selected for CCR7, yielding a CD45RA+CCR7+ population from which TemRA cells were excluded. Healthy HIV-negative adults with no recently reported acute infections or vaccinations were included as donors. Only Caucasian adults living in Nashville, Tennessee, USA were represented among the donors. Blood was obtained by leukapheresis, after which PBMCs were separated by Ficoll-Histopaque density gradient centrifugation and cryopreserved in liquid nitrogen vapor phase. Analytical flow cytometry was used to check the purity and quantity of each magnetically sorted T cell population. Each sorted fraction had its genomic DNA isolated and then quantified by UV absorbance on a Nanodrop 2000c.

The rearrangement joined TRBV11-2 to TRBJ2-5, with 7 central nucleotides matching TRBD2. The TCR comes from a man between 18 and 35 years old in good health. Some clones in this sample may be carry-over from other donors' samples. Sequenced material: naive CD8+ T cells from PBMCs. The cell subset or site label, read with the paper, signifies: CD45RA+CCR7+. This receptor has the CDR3 CASSLDPSGGETQYF. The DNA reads TGTGCCAGCAGCTTAGACCCTAGCGGCGGGGAGACCCAGTACTTC.